There are a few counts of the clone carrying this T cell receptor beta chain. Its antigen is undetermined. This sample was taken from a study of blood T cells in healthy people across ages. The second PCR ran about 6 to 11 cycles with a sample-barcoded 5' primer and J-beta primers. Each CDR3 protein is one row after TCRdb ran MiXCR on the 5' RACE reads. This table has 780,000 or so distinct CDR3 sequences, approximately 25% appearing once. The V end lost 2 bases, the J end lost 0 bases, and 10 bases lay between the germline ends. The CDR3 totals 15 residues. Per germline, CDR1 ENHRY and CDR2 SYGVKD. General study results and limits: TCR beta diversity was tightly associated with the proportion of naive T cells.

These data were likewise used in another study, on T cells of mothers and their children.

This sequence originates from a boy aged 5-17 years in good health. Sequencing used blood. The rearrangement uses TRBV10-3 and TRBJ1-1; D is undetermined. The CDR3 DNA follows: TGTGCCATCAGTGAGGTTTCACTTTTGAACACTGAAGCTTTCTTT. Protein product: CAISEVSLLNTEAFF.